The 2 T cell receptor beta chains presented below share a single source sample, sequenced in a study of T cells in Graves' hyperthyroidism and ophthalmopathy. Researchers amplified the TCR beta CDR3 regions from RNA transcripts. HTBI primers were used for first-round RT-PCR of the TCR CDR3. TCRdb analysed the multiplex PCR reads with MiXCR anew, one entry per CDR3 protein. The data contain over 700,000 distinct CDR3 sequences, roughly a sixth of them singletons. Sequencing was done on a sample of blood. The receptors here all came from a woman aged 45-65 years with Graves' hyperthyroidism that later progressed to Graves' ophthalmopathy.

This clonotype was counted only a few times. This chain connects TRBV14 to TRBJ1-2; no clear D gene. Per germline, CDR1 SGHDN and CDR2 FVKESK. V lost 1 base and J 0 bases, leaving 9 bases between the germline ends. CDR3 length: 15 residues. CDR3 amino acids: CASSQGSLPNYGYTF. The CDR3 coding sequence is TGTGCCAGCAGCCAAGGAAGCCTCCCTAACTATGGCTACACCTTC.

The chain links TRBV18 to TRBJ1-2, with 7 bases fitting TRBD1. This CDR3 spans 16 amino acids. Germline lookup yields CDR1 KGHSH and CDR2 LQKENI. Trimming removed 3 bases from V and 2 bases from J; junction bases left unmatched: 9. DNA for the CDR3: TGTGCCAGCTCACCCCCTGACAGGGACTCCAACTATGGCTACACCTTC. It codes for CASSPPDRDSNYGYTF.